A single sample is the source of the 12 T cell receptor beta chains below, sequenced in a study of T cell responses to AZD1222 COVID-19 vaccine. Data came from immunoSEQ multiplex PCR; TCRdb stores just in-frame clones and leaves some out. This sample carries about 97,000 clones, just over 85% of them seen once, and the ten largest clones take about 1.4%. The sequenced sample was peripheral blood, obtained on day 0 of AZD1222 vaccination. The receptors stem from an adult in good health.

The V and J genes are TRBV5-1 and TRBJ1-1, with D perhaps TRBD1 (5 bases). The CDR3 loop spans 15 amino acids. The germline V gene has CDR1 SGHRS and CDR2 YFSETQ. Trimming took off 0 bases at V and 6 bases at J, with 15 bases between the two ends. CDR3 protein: CASSLDSGGEAEAFF. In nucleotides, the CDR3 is TGCGCCAGCAGCTTGGATTCGGGGGGTGAGGCTGAAGCTTTCTTT.

The CDR3 is CASSLSRGPNEKLFF. The CDR3 region has the DNA TGTGCCAGCAGTTTATCCAGGGGACCTAATGAAAAACTGTTTTTT. V usage is TRBV28 and J usage is TRBJ1-4; maybe TRBD1 (6 bases). The CDR3 covers 15 residues. CDR1 and CDR2 (germline): MDHEN, SYDVKM. V lost 1 base to trimming and J lost 3 bases, with 9 bases between them.

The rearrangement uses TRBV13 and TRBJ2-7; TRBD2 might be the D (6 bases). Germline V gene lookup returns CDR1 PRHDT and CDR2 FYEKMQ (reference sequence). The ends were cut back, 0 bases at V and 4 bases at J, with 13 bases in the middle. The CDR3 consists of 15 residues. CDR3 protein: CASSLGASVKYEQYF. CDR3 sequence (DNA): TGTGCCAGCAGCTTAGGGGCTAGCGTCAAGTACGAGCAGTACTTC.

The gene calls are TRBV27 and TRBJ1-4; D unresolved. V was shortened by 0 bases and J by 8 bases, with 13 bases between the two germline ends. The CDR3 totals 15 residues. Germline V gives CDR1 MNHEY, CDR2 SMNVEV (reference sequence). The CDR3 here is CASSLSVFGREKLFF. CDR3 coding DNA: TGTGCCAGCAGTTTATCGGTATTTGGTAGGGAAAAACTGTTTTTT.

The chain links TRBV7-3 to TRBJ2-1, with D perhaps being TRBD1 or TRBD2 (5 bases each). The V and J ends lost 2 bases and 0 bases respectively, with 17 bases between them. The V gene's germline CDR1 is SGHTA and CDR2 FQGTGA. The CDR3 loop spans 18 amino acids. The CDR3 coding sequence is TGTGCCAGCAGCTTAGGGACCCAGGGAATAAGCTCCTACAATGAGCAGTTCTTC. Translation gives CASSLGTQGISSYNEQFF.

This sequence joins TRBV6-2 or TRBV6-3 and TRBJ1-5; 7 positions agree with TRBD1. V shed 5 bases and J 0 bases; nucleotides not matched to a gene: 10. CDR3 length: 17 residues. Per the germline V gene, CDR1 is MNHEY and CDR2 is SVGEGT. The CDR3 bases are TGTGCCAGCAGTCGCACAAGGGGACAGTCTAGCAATCAGCCCCAGCATTTT. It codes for CASSRTRGQSSNQPQHF.

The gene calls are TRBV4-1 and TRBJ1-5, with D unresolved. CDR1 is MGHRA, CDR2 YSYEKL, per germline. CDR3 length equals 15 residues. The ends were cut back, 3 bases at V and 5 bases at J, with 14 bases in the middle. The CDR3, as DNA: TGCGCCAGCAGCCAGAACGGACTACTCTATCAGCCCCAGCATTTT. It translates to CASSQNGLLYQPQHF.

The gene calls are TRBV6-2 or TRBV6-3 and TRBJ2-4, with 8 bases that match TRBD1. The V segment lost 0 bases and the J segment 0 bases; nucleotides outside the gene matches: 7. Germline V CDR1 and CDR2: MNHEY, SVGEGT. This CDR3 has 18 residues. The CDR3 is CASSYSTTGEIAKNIQYF. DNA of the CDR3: TGTGCCAGCAGTTACTCGACGACAGGGGAAATAGCCAAAAACATTCAGTACTTC.

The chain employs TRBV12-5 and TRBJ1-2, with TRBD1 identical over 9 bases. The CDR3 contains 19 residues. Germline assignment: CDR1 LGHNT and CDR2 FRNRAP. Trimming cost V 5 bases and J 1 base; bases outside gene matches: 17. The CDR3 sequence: CASGDPMPGQGYINYGYTF. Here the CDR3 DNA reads TGTGCTAGTGGTGACCCTATGCCGGGACAGGGATATATTAACTATGGCTACACCTTC.

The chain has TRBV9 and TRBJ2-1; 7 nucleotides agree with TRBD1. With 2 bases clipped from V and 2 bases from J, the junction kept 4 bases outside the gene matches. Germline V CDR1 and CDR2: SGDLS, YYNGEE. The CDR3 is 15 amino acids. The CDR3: CASSVTGEPYNEQFF. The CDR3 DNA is TGTGCCAGCAGCGTCACAGGGGAACCCTACAATGAGCAGTTCTTC.

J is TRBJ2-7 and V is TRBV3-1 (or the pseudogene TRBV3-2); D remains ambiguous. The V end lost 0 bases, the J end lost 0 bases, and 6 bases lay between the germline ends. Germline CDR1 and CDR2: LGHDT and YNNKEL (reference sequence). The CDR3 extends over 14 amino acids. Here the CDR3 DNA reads TGTGCCAGCAGCCAAGATCTTGTCTCCTACGAGCAGTACTTC. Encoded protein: CASSQDLVSYEQYF.

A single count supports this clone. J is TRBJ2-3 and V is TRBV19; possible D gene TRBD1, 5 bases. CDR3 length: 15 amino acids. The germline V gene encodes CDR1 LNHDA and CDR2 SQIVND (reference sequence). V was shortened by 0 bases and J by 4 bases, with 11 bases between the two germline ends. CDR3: CASSIDVGVADTQYF. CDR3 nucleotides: TGTGCCAGTAGTATAGATGTAGGGGTCGCAGATACGCAGTATTTT.